Below, 7 T cell receptor beta chains from the same sample are listed, as sequenced in a study of cytomegalovirus exposure and HLA in healthy donors. The PCR was carried out with 60 Vbeta primers and 13 Jbeta primers. Data came from immunoSEQ multiplex PCR; TCRdb stores just in-frame clones and leaves some out. The data show over 100,000 clones, over 60% seen once. Sample: PBMCs. These TCRs come from a man aged 18 to 30 in good health and CMV-seronegative.

The gene calls are TRBV28 and TRBJ2-3; 9 nucleotides agree with TRBD1. Per germline, CDR1 MDHEN and CDR2 SYDVKM. CDR3 length equals 17 residues. The V gene end was trimmed by 5 bases and the J gene end by 5 bases; junction bases not matched to a gene: 14. In DNA form, the CDR3 reads TGTGCCAGCAGTGCCGCCGGGACAGGGATGAGAAGAGATACGCAGTATTTT. Its translation: CASSAAGTGMRRDTQYF.

This chain joins TRBV29-1 and TRBJ2-1; D gene uncertain. This CDR3 spans 14 amino acids. The germline CDR1 and CDR2 sequences are SQVTM and ANQGSEA. The V end lost 3 bases, the J end lost 0 bases, and 9 bases lay between the germline ends. CDR3 sequence: CSVDPRSSYNEQFF. The CDR3 nucleotides are TGCAGCGTTGACCCGAGGAGCTCCTACAATGAGCAGTTCTTC.

The CDR3 DNA follows: TGTGCCAGCAGCCAGACCGACGGGACAGGGCCTTTAATTCAGTACTTC. Amino acid sequence: CASSQTDGTGPLIQYF. This chain joins TRBV7-7 and TRBJ2-4; 9 bases fit TRBD1. CDR1 is SSHAT, CDR2 FNYEAQ, per germline (reference sequence). The CDR3 totals 16 residues. J gave up 10 bases and V 5 bases, and 15 bases lay outside the gene matches.

CDR3: CASSLGGVGEQYF. DNA for the CDR3: TGCGCCAGCAGCTTGGGCGGGGTAGGGGAGCAGTACTTC. The chain couples TRBV5-1 to TRBJ2-7, with a weak D call TRBD2 (6 bases). Germline CDR1 reads SGHRS; CDR2 reads YFSETQ. V lost 0 bases and J lost 7, with 11 bases in between. This CDR3 has 13 amino acids.

This clone has a handful of counts. The chain employs TRBV21-1 and TRBJ2-7; the table's D gene call, TRBD1, was not cross checked with the DNA. TRBV21-1 is designated a pseudogene. The CDR3 loop spans 16 amino acids. The CDR3 loop is CASSPSSLGQGYEQYF. CDR3 DNA: TGTGCCAGCAGCCCTTCCTCCCTTGGACAGGGCTACGAGCAGTACTTC.

This clone was observed a few times. The chain employs TRBV7-9 and TRBJ2-2, with D uncertain. The germline V gene encodes CDR1 SEHNR and CDR2 FQNEAQ (reference sequence). The V end lost 3 bases, the J end lost 3 bases, and 14 bases lay between the germline ends. This CDR3 contains 16 residues. CDR3 sequence (DNA): TGTGCCAGCAGCTTTTCTCAACAGACGGACACCGGGGAGCTGTTTTTT. It translates to CASSFSQQTDTGELFF.

This chain connects TRBV6-5 to TRBJ2-2, with D maybe TRBD2 (6 bases). V lost 5 bases and J lost 7, with 17 bases in between. Germline V CDR1 and CDR2: MNHEY, SVGAGI. The CDR3 length is 15 residues. CDR3 DNA sequence: TGTGCCAGCAGTCCTGCCACAGGAGGGTACGGGGAGCTGTTTTTT. Encoded protein: CASSPATGGYGELFF.